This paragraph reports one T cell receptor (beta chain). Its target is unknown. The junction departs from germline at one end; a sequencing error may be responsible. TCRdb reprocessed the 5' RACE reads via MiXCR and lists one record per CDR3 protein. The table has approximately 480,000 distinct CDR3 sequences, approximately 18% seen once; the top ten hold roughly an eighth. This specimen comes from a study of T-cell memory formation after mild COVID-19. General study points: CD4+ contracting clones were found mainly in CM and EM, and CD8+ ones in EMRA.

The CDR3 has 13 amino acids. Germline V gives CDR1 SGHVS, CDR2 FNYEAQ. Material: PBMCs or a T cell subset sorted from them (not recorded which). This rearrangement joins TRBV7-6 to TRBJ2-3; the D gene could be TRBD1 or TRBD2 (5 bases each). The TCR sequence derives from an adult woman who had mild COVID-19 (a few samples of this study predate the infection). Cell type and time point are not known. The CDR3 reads CASSSTGSDSQSF. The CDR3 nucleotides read TGTGCCAGCAGCTCCACTGGTAGCGACAGTCAGAGCTTT.